The rows below give T cell receptor beta chains drawn from one sample of a study of shared clonotypes between healthy human individuals. Measured with immunoSEQ multiplex PCR; TCRdb has only the in-frame clones, and not every one. This sample carries more than 500,000 clones, 90% to 97% of them seen once, and the ten largest clones take 0.055% to 0.075%. Sequenced: naive CD4+ T cells sorted from blood. The receptors stem from a woman aged 25 to 39 in good health. The CDR3 runs from the conserved cysteine through the conserved F or W. Each record gives: V gene, clone size, CDR3 protein. Expanded clones are given a class, and other clones once, few, many or no size at all.

TRBV28,NA,CASSLGASGYNEQFF
TRBV5-6,NA,CASSVPTADYGYTF
TRBV27,NA,CASSRSLGETQYF
TRBV19,NA,CASSIWGGGGYNQPQHF
TRBV28,NA,CASSAGLAGETQYF
TRBV5-1,NA,CASSLWSANTGELFF
TRBV7-2,NA,CASSFINEAFF
TRBV5-1,NA,CASSLLLSMNTEAFF
TRBV13,NA,CASSSQGGKTYGYTF
TRBV6-5,NA,CASSYQGRSYEQYF
TRBV28,NA,CASSLLSETQYF
TRBV6-5,NA,CASSYSSAYEQYF
TRBV2,NA,CASSEALLVSNQPQHF
TRBV6-1,once,CASNLDNYGYTF
TRBV28,NA,CASLRAHNSPLHF
TRBV11-2,NA,CASGTGSSYNEQFF
TRBV28,NA,CASSETWTGDSYEQYF
TRBV28,NA,CASSSPPDTAGTQYF
TRBV6-5,NA,CASSYELGNHEQFF
TRBV11-2,once,CASSFRGGLSQETQYF
TRBV5-1,NA,CASSSRTSGAYEQYF
TRBV15,NA,CATSRDQGVQAFF
TRBV6-6,NA,CASNEQGDDQPQHF
TRBV4-1,NA,CASSKSTGLVKSGRPYEQYF
TRBV5-5,NA,CASTVGEGEGANVLTF
TRBV6-5,NA,CASSYISSSDEQFF
TRBV28,NA,CASSLPDSNQPQHF
TRBV28,NA,CASSFSGTGVVEQYF
TRBV10-3,NA,CAISESGQDTEAFF
TRBV28,NA,CASTSGSSYNEQFF
TRBV5-1,NA,CASSLLGETQYF
TRBV19,NA,CASTARGGFTSEQYF
TRBV28,NA,CASSLLYGGRTQETQYF
TRBV4-2,NA,CASSQDRLGHVTNEKLFF
TRBV30,NA,CAWTASGPEAFF
TRBV7-2,NA,CASSLLISSYNEQFF
TRBV5-1,NA,CASSSDARGVGELFF
TRBV5-1,NA,CASSLQGALETQYF
TRBV19,NA,CASSTLSSTNEKLFF
TRBV7-8,NA,CASLADAPANTGELFF
TRBV6-1,NA,CASSIADTQYF
TRBV6-5,NA,CASMWGAYTEAFF
TRBV30,NA,CAWSQGNTDTQYF
TRBV18,few,CASSPGGNTEAFF
TRBV10-2,NA,CASSREGGRGQFF
TRBV6-5,NA,CASSYSIAGAQGEQYF
TRBV7-8,NA,CASSLQGTTEAFF
TRBV27,NA,CASSLYLGGVAQYF
TRBV5-1,NA,CATQIGVGANTGELFF
TRBV27,NA,CASSSQRGGYEQYF
TRBV5-1,NA,CASSLGQGVTGELFF
TRBV5-1,NA,CASSSGTGSYEQYF
TRBV5-4,NA,CASSLASSESGEQFF
TRBV5-1,NA,CASSLSDSGELFF
TRBV10-3,NA,CAISDWTSGSPENEQFF
TRBV2,NA,CASTLAGKGEKLFF
TRBV19,NA,CASSILNQPQHF
TRBV27,NA,CASSPGQSSYEQYF